The entry that follows covers one T cell receptor beta chain sequence. Its specificity is unknown. The data stem from a study of identifying expanded T cells in peripheral blood. Broader study findings: About 1.2 clones differed between technical replicates, versus approximately 16 and 19 over time. Two-week clone count variance significantly increased as total template count grew.

CDR3 length: 14 residues. Trimming shortened V by 4 bases and J by 0 bases, and 8 bases separated the two germline ends. Per germline, CDR1 SGHRS and CDR2 YFSETQ. TCRdb's table, derived via immunoSEQ multiplex PCR, lists solely in-frame clones and lacks some. The repertoire holds about 58,000 clones, with about 92% as singletons. Specimen: blood. The rearrangement uses TRBV5-1 and TRBJ2-1; possibly TRBD1 or TRBD2 for D (6 bases each). This TCR was sampled from a person between 18 and 69 years old in good health. The CDR3 coding sequence is TGCGCCAGCAGCCCGGGGGCCTCCTACAATGAGCAGTTCTTC. Translated, it gives CASSPGASYNEQFF.